This T cell receptor beta chain was obtained from a study of shared clonotypes between healthy human individuals (dated by TCRdb to the early 2020s). Describing the broader study: Three men and two women, aged 18 to 49 years, made up the cohort. For each donor, CD4 naive and CD4 memory were each given three plates, CD8 naive was given two plates, and CD8 memory was given one plate. To estimate repertoire size and how much clonotype sharing occurs between individuals, the study deeply sequenced the blood TCR repertoires of five healthy adults. To increase sequencing depth and limit assay-specific biases, TCR repertoire library preparation and sequencing were carried out by different laboratories using diverse techniques. Per donor, leukapheresis produced somewhere between about 0.94 and 8.9 billion PBMCs.

Donors were healthy HIV-negative adults with no recently reported acute infections or vaccinations. All donors were Caucasian adults living in Nashville, Tennessee, USA. CD4+ T cells were enriched by magnetic negative selection; naive cells were then positively selected on CD45RA, and the negative fraction formed the memory subset. Blood was collected by leukapheresis, and PBMCs were isolated by Ficoll-Histopaque density gradient centrifugation and then cryopreserved in liquid nitrogen vapor phase. Analytical flow cytometry was used to check the purity and quantity of each magnetically sorted T cell population. Genomic DNA was isolated from each sorted fraction and quantified by UV absorbance on a Nanodrop 2000c. In regard to this clone: Its specific antigen is unknown. No base quality information exists; no much larger clone differs at one position.

Using the deep immunoSEQ assay, TCR CDR3 regions were amplified from genomic DNA by multiplex PCR. Extracted genomic DNA from each cell subset was distributed evenly across all wells of several immunoSEQ 96-well plates, and each plate was treated as a replicate. For sorted subsets, 200 to 250 ng genomic DNA, equal to about 30,000 T cell genomes, was loaded into each replicate PCR. The purified libraries were quantified using a Qubit 3.0 fluorometer, sized with a Bioanalyzer 2100, and then quantified again using the KAPA Library Quantification kit. Every immunoSEQ 96-well plate was sequenced on a dedicated single-read 150-cycle Illumina NextSeq 550 flow cell. Turning to the authors' computational methods: Because only junctional sequences without quality scores were contained in the immunoSEQ output, filtering matching that applied to full-length reads could not be performed. Sequences were annotated with PyIR, a Python wrapper for IgBLAST v1.9, using IMGT germline references to assign V/J genes and CDR3. Reads were removed for weak V/J assignments (E-value above 1e-6), missing CDR3, stop codons, out-of-frame junctions, or ambiguous translated residues. V3J clonotypes were defined as sequences sharing the same inferred V gene, J gene, and CDR3 amino acid sequence. Percentage overlap between repertoires was calculated by dividing the number of shared unique clonotypes by the size of the smaller repertoire. Three approaches were used to assess repertoire richness: RTK rarefaction, the Chao1 estimator, and Recon v2.1 estimates of unobserved clonotypes. Generation probabilities were computed with OLGA for all TCRbeta clonotypes obtained by the gDNA method from several donors. Imported from immuneACCESS, the table was reduced by TCRdb to in-frame sequences with V and J called. These copies leave out some clones; in studies compared against another copy, an unresolved V gene accounts for under half, and the cause of the remainder is not known. V and J calls and clone size are copied from that table; D and trimming were computed from the DNA. For this sample there are fewer than 1.6 million clones; 98% appear just once. The ten largest clonotypes hold 0.3% to 0.45% of the sample.

The study at large found these results: About 4.5% of naive CD4, 3.5% of naive CD8, 2.3% of memory CD4, and about 0.4% of memory CD8 clonotypes were shared across a few donors. Naive subsets generally had larger estimated clonotype richness than memory subsets did. Rarefaction of sorted-subset datasets indicated incomplete sequencing despite the large sequencing depth. Compared with non-shared clonotypes, clonotypes shared by all four sorted-subset donors had higher generation probabilities. Based on pairwise subsampling, the degree of clonotype sharing among donors was expected to be affected by sequencing depth. Sampling was limited to blood, and TCR repertoires in tissue likely differ from TCR repertoires in blood. The genetic and exposure-history diversity represented was limited by the small number of donors.

Sequenced material: naive CD4+ T cells sorted from blood. Reading the label with the study, this specimen's cell subset or site is: CD45RA+ positively selected. The source of this sequence is a man under 40 in good health.

The CDR3 has the sequence CSVEESSGRRNEQFF. The DNA reads TGCAGCGTTGAAGAGTCTAGCGGGAGGCGAAATGAGCAGTTCTTC. This chain joins TRBV29-1 to TRBJ2-1; TRBD2 fits 11 bases in the junction. Relative to germline, V is missing 0 bases and J is missing 7 bases, with 5 bases of the junction outside any gene match. The CDR3 sequence holds 15 residues, the cysteine and phenylalanine included. Only CDR3 DNA remains: 45 bases, in frame from the first base. CDR1 and CDR2 were assigned from the germline V gene as SQVTM and ANQGSEA.